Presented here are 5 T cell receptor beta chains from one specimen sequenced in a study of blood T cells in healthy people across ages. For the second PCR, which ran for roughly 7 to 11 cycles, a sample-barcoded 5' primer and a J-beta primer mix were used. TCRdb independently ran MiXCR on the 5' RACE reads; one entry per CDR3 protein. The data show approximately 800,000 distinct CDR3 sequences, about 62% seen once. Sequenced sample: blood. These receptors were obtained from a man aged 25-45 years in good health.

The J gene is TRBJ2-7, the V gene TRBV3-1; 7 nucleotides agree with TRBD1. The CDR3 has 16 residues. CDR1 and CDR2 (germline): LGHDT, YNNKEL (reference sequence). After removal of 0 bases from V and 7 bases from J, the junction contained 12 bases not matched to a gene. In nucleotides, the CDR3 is TGTGCCAGCAGCCAAGAGGGACAGAGAGGCCAAAATGAGCAGTACTTC. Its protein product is CASSQEGQRGQNEQYF.

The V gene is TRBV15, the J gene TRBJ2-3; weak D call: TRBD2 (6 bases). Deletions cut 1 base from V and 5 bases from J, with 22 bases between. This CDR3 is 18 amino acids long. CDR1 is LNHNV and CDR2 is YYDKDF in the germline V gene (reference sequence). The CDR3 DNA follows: TGTGCCACCAGCAGAGGAGGCTTCGGGGAGGAGGACGGAGATACGCAGTATTTT. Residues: CATSRGGFGEEDGDTQYF.

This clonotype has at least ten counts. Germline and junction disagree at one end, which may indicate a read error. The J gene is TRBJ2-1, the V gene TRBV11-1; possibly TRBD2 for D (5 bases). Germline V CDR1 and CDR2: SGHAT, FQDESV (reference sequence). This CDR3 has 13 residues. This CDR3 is CASSVATYNEQFF. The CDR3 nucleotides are TGTGCCAGCAGCGTAGCGACGTACAATGAGCAGTTCTTC.

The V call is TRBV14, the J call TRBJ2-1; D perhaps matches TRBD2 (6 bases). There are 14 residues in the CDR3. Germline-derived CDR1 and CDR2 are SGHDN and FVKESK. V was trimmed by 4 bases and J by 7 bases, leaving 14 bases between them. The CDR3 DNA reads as TGTGCCAGCAGCCCCCTGGGGGGTCCTAATGAGCAGTTCTTC. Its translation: CASSPLGGPNEQFF.

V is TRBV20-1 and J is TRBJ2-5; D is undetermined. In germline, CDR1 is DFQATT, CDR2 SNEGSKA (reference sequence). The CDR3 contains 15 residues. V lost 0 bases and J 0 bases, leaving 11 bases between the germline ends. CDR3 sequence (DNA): TGCAGTGCTAGAGATGGTACGTGGAACCAAGAGACCCAGTACTTC. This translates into CSARDGTWNQETQYF.